This T cell receptor beta chain appears in the sequencing data of a study of shared clonotypes between healthy human individuals (dated by TCRdb to the early 2020s). In terms of the full investigation: A couple of women and a few men aged 18 to 49 years were included in the cohort. For each donor, CD4 naive and CD4 memory were each given three plates, CD8 naive was given two plates, and CD8 memory was given one plate. The study deeply sequenced blood TCR repertoires of five healthy adults to estimate repertoire size and the extent of clonotype sharing between individuals. Libraries were prepared and TCR repertoires were sequenced by different laboratories using diverse techniques, in order to increase sequencing depth and limit assay-specific biases. Between about 0.94 and 8.9 billion PBMCs per donor were obtained by leukapheresis. What the research found in general, with its limitations: Across a handful of donors, roughly 5.4% of naive CD4, over 3% of naive CD8, 2.3% of memory CD4, and roughly 0.41% of memory CD8 clonotypes were shared. Naive subsets generally had larger estimated clonotype richness than memory subsets did. Compared with non-shared clonotypes, clonotypes shared by all four sorted-subset donors had higher generation probabilities. Incomplete sequencing was indicated by rarefaction of sorted-subset datasets, despite the large sequencing depth. Sampling was restricted to blood, and TCR repertoires in tissues likely differ from the TCR repertoires found in blood. Pairwise subsampling indicated that sequencing depth was expected to affect the degree of clonotype sharing among donors. Because the study included only a small number of donors, the genetic and exposure-history diversity represented was limited.

Using the deep immunoSEQ assay, TCR CDR3 regions were amplified from genomic DNA by multiplex PCR. Extracted genomic DNA from each cell subset was spread evenly across all wells of several immunoSEQ 96-well plates, with each plate serving as a replicate. For sorted subsets, around 200 ng genomic DNA, equal to some 30,000 T cell genomes, was loaded into each replicate PCR. Purified libraries were quantified with a Qubit 3.0 fluorometer, sized on a Bioanalyzer 2100, and re-quantified with the KAPA Library Quantification kit. Every immunoSEQ 96-well plate was sequenced on a dedicated single-read 150-cycle Illumina NextSeq 550 flow cell. In the paper's pipeline: Because the immunoSEQ output held only junctional sequences and lacked quality scores, the filtering could not match the filtering applied to full-length reads. Sequences were annotated with PyIR, a Python wrapper for IgBLAST v1.9, using IMGT germline references to assign V/J genes and CDR3. Reads were removed for weak V/J assignments (E-value above 1e-6), missing CDR3, stop codons, out-of-frame junctions, or ambiguous translated residues. V3J clonotypes were defined by identical inferred V gene, J gene, and CDR3 amino acid sequence. To compute the percentage overlap between repertoires, the number of shared unique clonotypes was divided by the size of the smaller repertoire. Repertoire richness was assessed with RTK rarefaction, the Chao1 estimator, and Recon v2.1 estimates of unobserved clonotypes. For all TCRbeta clonotypes obtained by the gDNA method from a few donors, generation probabilities were computed with OLGA. TCRdb obtained this table from immuneACCESS and retained in-frame rearrangements with V and J assigned. These tables miss some clones; where compared with another copy, unresolved V genes account for less than half of the shortfall, and the remainder is unexplained. That table supplies the V and J calls and clone size; D and trimming were determined from the DNA. In this sample the table shows some 2,500,000 clones, approximately 93% of which occur a single time. The top ten clones comprise 0.36% of the sample.

The donors were healthy, HIV-negative adults with no recently reported acute infections or vaccinations. Every donor was a Caucasian adult living in Nashville, Tennessee, USA. CD4+ T cells were enriched by magnetic negative selection; naive cells were then positively selected on CD45RA, and the negative fraction formed the memory subset. Blood was obtained by leukapheresis, after which PBMCs were separated by Ficoll-Histopaque density gradient centrifugation and cryopreserved in liquid nitrogen vapor phase. Analytical flow cytometry was used to check the purity and quantity of every magnetically sorted T cell population. Each sorted fraction had its genomic DNA isolated and then quantified by UV absorbance on a Nanodrop 2000c. This clone occurred once. Which antigen it targets is not known. Per-base quality was not reported, and no clone a single base away is much larger than it. The germline V gene encodes CDR1 LGHNA and CDR2 YNFKEQ. The CDR3 numbers 15 residues from cysteine through phenylalanine. Just the 45-base CDR3 DNA is kept, in frame starting at base 1. Relative to germline, V is missing 0 bases and J is missing 5 bases, with 5 bases of the junction outside any gene match.

The chain was built from TRBV4-2 and TRBJ2-5; TRBD1 matches 8 bases in the middle. This receptor was identified in a young man in good health. Some clones in this sample may be carry-over from other donors' samples. Sequencing was carried out using naive CD4+ T cells from PBMCs. This specimen's cell subset or site label, per the study, means: CD45RA+ positively selected. The nucleotides are TGTGCCAGCAGCCAAGATGCAGGGGGCGCGGAGACCCAGTACTTC. Translated, this is CASSQDAGGAETQYF.